A single T cell receptor (beta chain) is shown here with its context. Researchers ran the PCR with 60 Vbeta and 13 Jbeta primers. Authors' processing steps: A later analysis tallied approximately 80 million unique TCR beta chains, roughly 11 million of them shared. Generated by immunoSEQ multiplex PCR, the TCRdb table keeps only in-frame clones and is missing some. The D gene and trimming were derived from the DNA, and the V and J assignments and clone size from that table. The sample has approximately 250,000 clones; about three quarters are singletons. Losses at the gene ends were 6 bases for V and 5 bases for J; bases not matched to a gene: 4. In germline, CDR1 is WNHNN, CDR2 SYGVQD (reference sequence). The CDR3 length is 14 residues. These data belong to a study of cytomegalovirus exposure and HLA in healthy donors.

The origin of this receptor is a boy aged 5-17 years in good health and CMV-seronegative. The sample was PBMCs. The gene calls are TRBV10-1 and TRBJ2-2, with 9 positions matching TRBD2. In DNA form, the CDR3 reads TGCGCCAGCAGGGGACTAGCTGAAACCGGGGAGCTGTTTTTT. Translation gives CASRGLAETGELFF.